The 27 T cell receptor beta chains below come from one sample, sequenced in a study of blood T cell repertoires in COVID-19. Sequenced by immunoSEQ multiplex PCR; TCRdb stores in-frame clones only, minus some. The data contain around 300,000 clones, around 92% of them singletons. Sequenced material: PBMCs or T cells enriched from blood (not recorded which). The receptors originated from a woman aged 25-40 years who had recovered from COVID-19.

The chain is built from TRBV7-9 and TRBJ2-1; 7 positions match TRBD2. CDR3 length equals 15 residues. V was pared by 3 bases and J by 9 bases, with 11 bases of the junction left unmatched. From germline, CDR1 is SEHNR and CDR2 FQNEAQ (reference sequence). CDR3 region: CASSLGSGREGEQFF. The CDR3 DNA is TGTGCCAGCAGCTTGGGGTCAGGGAGGGAAGGTGAGCAGTTCTTC.

The chain links TRBV4-2 to TRBJ2-6, with 10 bases matching TRBD2. The V segment lost 0 bases and the J segment 1 base; nucleotides outside the gene matches: 9. Germline CDR1 reads LGHNA; CDR2 reads YNFKEQ. This CDR3 has 20 amino acids. CDR3 sequence (DNA): TGTGCCAGCAGCCAAGATCAGCTAGCGGGAGTAAAATCTGGGGCCAACGTCCTGACTTTC. Protein product: CASSQDQLAGVKSGANVLTF.

CDR3 nucleotides: TGTGCCAGCAGCAAATCGTGCGTGGACCGGGACAGAAACACCGGGGAGCTGTTTTTT. It translates to CASSKSCVDRDRNTGELFF. This chain uses TRBV21-1 with TRBJ2-2; the table's D call TRBD1 went unverified against the DNA. TRBV21-1 is a recognized pseudogene. The CDR3 runs 19 residues.

The chain recombines TRBV2 with TRBJ2-3, with D possibly matching TRBD1 (6 bases). The V gene lost 8 bases and the J gene lost 4 bases, with 16 bases spanning the gap. The CDR3 extends over 14 amino acids. The germline V gene encodes CDR1 SNHLY and CDR2 FYNNEI. The CDR3 loop reads CASVGQAGADTQYF. CDR3 nucleotides: TGTGCCAGCGTCGGGCAGGCAGGGGCAGATACGCAGTATTTT.

The V and J genes are TRBV4-2 and TRBJ1-6, with D uncertain. Trimming removed 0 bases at V and 7 bases at J, with 7 bases between. The CDR3 totals 14 residues. Germline assignment: CDR1 LGHNA and CDR2 YNFKEQ. The CDR3 bases are TGTGCCAGCAGCCAAGATTCTAAGAATTCACCCCTCCACTTT. This gives the protein CASSQDSKNSPLHF.

The chain has TRBV9 and TRBJ2-1; 9 bases agree with TRBD2. With V trimmed by 3 bases and J by 4 bases, 5 bases remained unmatched. The CDR3 has 15 residues. Germline lookup yields CDR1 SGDLS and CDR2 YYNGEE. CDR3: CASSAQGLAYNEQFF. The DNA for the CDR3 is TGTGCCAGCAGCGCGCAGGGACTAGCTTACAATGAGCAGTTCTTC.

The chain has TRBV27 and TRBJ1-5; 7 bases fit TRBD1. The CDR3 sequence is 17 residues long. V dropped 4 bases and J dropped 0; count of bases not matched to a gene: 9. Germline loops: CDR1 MNHEY, CDR2 SMNVEV (reference sequence). The CDR3 reads CASSYQTGFDSNQPQHF. As DNA, the CDR3 is TGTGCCAGCAGTTACCAGACAGGGTTCGATAGCAATCAGCCCCAGCATTTT.

The chain couples TRBV20-1 to TRBJ1-3; tentative D call: TRBD1 (6 bases). The CDR3 spans 14 residues. CDR1 is DFQATT, CDR2 SNEGSKA, per germline (reference sequence). V was clipped by 6 bases and J by 4 bases, with 16 bases between them. The CDR3 nucleotides read TGCAGTGCCAGTTATACAGGGTTCGGAAACACCATATATTTT. It is translated as CSASYTGFGNTIYF.

Only a few counts were recorded for this clone. The rearrangement uses TRBV15 and TRBJ1-1; D unclear. This CDR3 is built from 12 residues. V was trimmed by 2 bases and J by 4 bases, leaving 5 bases between them. Per germline, CDR1 LNHNV and CDR2 YYDKDF (reference sequence). The CDR3 coding sequence is TGTGCCACCAGCAGACCAGGCACTGAAGCTTTCTTT. Translating it yields CATSRPGTEAFF.

The chain combines TRBV9 with TRBJ2-7; 9 bases align to TRBD1. V was clipped by 4 bases and J by 2 bases; unmatched bases: 4. In germline, CDR1 is SGDLS, CDR2 YYNGEE. The CDR3 runs 14 residues. CDR3 sequence: CASSPGQGPYEQYF. CDR3 nucleotides: TGTGCCAGCAGCCCGGGACAGGGCCCCTACGAGCAGTACTTC.

The chain combines TRBV28 with TRBJ1-2; no definite D call. The CDR3 runs to 15 residues. Germline loops: CDR1 MDHEN, CDR2 SYDVKM. V was shortened by 5 bases and J by 4 bases, with 17 bases between the two germline ends. The CDR3 protein is CASSPPGLEIYGYTF. The DNA of the CDR3 is TGTGCCAGCAGTCCCCCGGGTCTCGAAATCTATGGCTACACCTTC.

The count of this clone is one. V gene TRBV2 combines with J gene TRBJ1-3; D remains ambiguous. The germline gives CDR1 SNHLY, CDR2 FYNNEI. With 3 bases removed from V and 0 bases from J, the gap between germline ends came to 9 bases. This CDR3 contains 15 residues. CDR3 residues: CASSERRNSGNTIYF. In nucleotides, the CDR3 is TGTGCCAGCAGTGAGAGGCGGAACTCTGGAAACACCATATATTTT.

The chain combines TRBV2 with TRBJ2-3, with 13 bases identical to TRBD2. The CDR3 spans 16 residues. Germline trimming cut 6 bases from V and 5 bases from J; bases unmatched to any gene: 8. The germline gives CDR1 SNHLY, CDR2 FYNNEI. CDR3 in DNA: TGTGCCAGCAGCGCCGGGACTAGCGGGAAGTTAGATACGCAGTATTTT. Its protein is CASSAGTSGKLDTQYF. The full variable domain, its missing parts supplied by reference TRBV2 and TRBJ2-3, is EPEVTQTPSHQVTQMGQEVILRCVPISNHLYFYWYRQILGQKVEFLVSFYNNEISEKSEIFDDQFSVERPDGSNFTLKIRSTKLEDSAMYFCASSAGTSGKLDTQYFGPGTRLTVL.

This clone was picked up a small number of times. The chain uses TRBV21-1 and TRBJ1-2; the table's D call, TRBD1, was not checked against the DNA. TRBV21-1 is a pseudogene segment. CDR3 length: 15 amino acids. The CDR3 coding sequence is TGTGCCAGCAGCGAGCGACAGGGGGCGAACTATGGCTACACCTTC. It is translated as CASSERQGANYGYTF.

V usage is TRBV27 and J usage is TRBJ1-2; D is undetermined. CDR1 is MNHEY and CDR2 is SMNVEV in the germline V gene (reference sequence). The CDR3 sequence is 13 residues long. The V and J ends lost 0 bases and 2 bases respectively, with 4 bases between them. CDR3 sequence: CASSLSGNYGYTF. CDR3 coding DNA: TGTGCCAGCAGTTTATCGGGCAACTATGGCTACACCTTC.

The chain links TRBV27 to TRBJ1-1; 9 bases match TRBD1. V dropped 4 bases and J dropped 1; count of bases not matched to a gene: 4. Germline CDR1 and CDR2: MNHEY and SMNVEV (reference sequence). The CDR3 extends over 15 amino acids. CDR3 loop: CASSSGTGSNTEAFF. The CDR3 DNA follows: TGTGCCAGCAGTTCGGGGACAGGGTCGAACACTGAAGCTTTCTTT.

The chain uses TRBV4-1 and TRBJ1-3; D is unresolved. With 0 bases removed from V and 4 bases from J, the gap between germline ends came to 10 bases. Looked up from germline, CDR1 is MGHRA and CDR2 is YSYEKL. The CDR3 loop spans 15 amino acids. CDR3: CASSQDRVLGNTIYF. The CDR3 DNA follows: TGCGCCAGCAGCCAAGATCGAGTTTTAGGAAACACCATATATTTT.

The chain has TRBV11-2 and TRBJ2-7; no reliable D call. The ends were cut back, 5 bases at V and 4 bases at J, with 9 bases in the middle. The CDR3 is made up of 12 amino acids. Germline V gene lookup returns CDR1 SGHAT and CDR2 FQNNGV. The DNA for the CDR3 is TGTGCCAGCAGCCCCTTACAGTACGAGCAGTACTTC. Amino acid sequence: CASSPLQYEQYF.

The chain is built from TRBV9 and TRBJ2-7; no clear D. This CDR3 has 14 amino acids. Germline CDR1 and CDR2: SGDLS and YYNGEE. Trimming left V 1 base short and J 5 bases short, with 13 bases between. The CDR3 spells CASSVTLIAHEQYF. In nucleotides, the CDR3 is TGTGCCAGCAGCGTAACCCTAATAGCCCACGAGCAGTACTTC.

The CDR3 DNA reads as TGTGCCAGCAGCGTCGGAGTATCTGGCTACACCTTC. Its protein product is CASSVGVSGYTF. The chain is built from TRBV11-2 and TRBJ1-2; D is ambiguous. The CDR3 has 12 amino acids. From germline, CDR1 is SGHAT and CDR2 FQNNGV. The V and J ends lost 5 bases and 7 bases respectively, with 11 bases between them.

V is TRBV7-2 and J is TRBJ2-1; 9 bases fit TRBD1. The CDR3 totals 16 residues. The ends lost 1 base at V and 2 bases at J; junction bases unmatched: 3. Germline-derived CDR1 and CDR2 are SGHTA and FQGNSA. CDR3 loop: CASSLVGTGPYNEQFF. As DNA, the CDR3 is TGTGCCAGCAGCTTAGTAGGGACAGGGCCCTACAATGAGCAGTTCTTC.

The chain uses TRBV27 and TRBJ2-1; 15 positions agree with TRBD2. V was pared by 5 bases and J by 3 bases, with 2 bases of the junction left unmatched. Germline CDR1 MNHEY, CDR2 SMNVEV (reference sequence). The CDR3 runs to 16 residues. CDR3 nucleotides: TGTGCCAGCAGTGGGACTAGCGGGGGGTTCTACAATGAGCAGTTCTTC. It specifies CASSGTSGGFYNEQFF.

This chain connects TRBV5-5 to TRBJ1-2; 9 bases match TRBD1. V trimming: 4 bases; J trimming: 4 bases; junction bases outside the gene matches: 8. The V gene's germline CDR1 is SGHKS and CDR2 YYEKEE (reference sequence). This CDR3 has 15 amino acids. CDR3 sequence (DNA): TGTGCCAGCAGCGCAGGGACAGGGCAAGGCTATGGCTACACCTTC. This translates into CASSAGTGQGYGYTF.

This chain connects TRBV5-1 to TRBJ2-5; TRBD1 aligns across 7 bases. Trimming took 5 bases from V and 7 from J; bases not matched to a gene: 14. Germline lookup yields CDR1 SGHRS and CDR2 YFSETQ. The CDR3 contains 15 residues. CDR3 amino acids: CASSPSYRGFVTQYF. CDR3 sequence (DNA): TGCGCCAGCAGTCCGAGTTACAGGGGCTTTGTGACCCAGTACTTC.

This chain connects TRBV7-3 to TRBJ2-5; 9 nucleotides match TRBD1. J was trimmed by 5 bases and V by 5 bases; bases with no gene match: 6. The CDR3 sequence is 14 residues long. The germline gives CDR1 SGHTA, CDR2 FQGTGA. CDR3 bases: TGTGCCAGCAGCCCCGGGACAGGGATCGAGACCCAGTACTTC. It is translated as CASSPGTGIETQYF.

This chain uses TRBV15 with TRBJ1-3; TRBD1 might be the D (6 bases). There are 20 residues in the CDR3. Germline V gene sequence: CDR1 LNHNV, CDR2 YYDKDF (reference sequence). V was pared by 0 bases and J by 2 bases, with 23 bases between. The CDR3 sequence: CATSRESPGVGALPGNTIYF. CDR3 DNA sequence: TGTGCCACCAGCAGAGAGTCCCCGGGTGTGGGGGCGCTTCCTGGAAACACCATATATTTT.

This clone came up a few times. The genes are TRBV15 and TRBJ1-1; TRBD1 agrees at 7 bases. The CDR3 is 14 amino acids. J lost 5 bases, V lost 5 bases, and 8 bases had no gene match. Per germline, CDR1 LNHNV and CDR2 YYDKDF (reference sequence). The CDR3 DNA sequence: TGTGCCACCAGCCGCGTACAGGGGAGGACTGAAGCTTTCTTT. It yields the protein CATSRVQGRTEAFF.